A single sample gave rise to the 6 T cell receptor beta chains below, sequenced in a study of CD8 T cells in ankylosing spondylitis. Study conclusions and caveats: Among TCR beta sequences, a motif of eight highly homologous variants appeared characteristic of ankylosing spondylitis blood.

Their antigen targets remain unknown. MiXCR was run by TCRdb on the 5' RACE reads, yielding one entry per CDR3 protein. The repertoire consists of approximately 300,000 distinct CDR3 sequences, with around 7.6% occurring once and the leading ten covering 14% to 15%. The sample comprised blood, either unsorted or a sorted T cell fraction (not recorded which). These receptors came from a male donor with ankylosing spondylitis.

This clonotype was seen a handful of times. This chain links TRBV12-3 or TRBV12-4 with TRBJ2-1; maybe TRBD2 (6 bases). Trimming took 5 bases from V and 7 from J, leaving 18 bases between them. The CDR3 covers 15 residues. The DNA for the CDR3 is TGTGCCAGCAGTCTTGTGGGAGGAGAGGGAAATGAGCAGTTCTTC. Its protein is CASSLVGGEGNEQFF.

This clonotype was recorded a few times. The chain is built from TRBV11-2 and TRBJ1-6, with unresolved D. From germline, CDR1 is SGHAT and CDR2 FQNNGV. The CDR3 runs to 13 residues. Trimming pared 2 bases from V and 10 bases from J, leaving 9 bases between. CDR3 loop: CASSLMTGSPLHF. The DNA for the CDR3 is TGTGCCAGCAGCTTAATGACCGGCTCACCCCTCCACTTT.

This clonotype turned up a few times. The rearrangement joins TRBV20-1 to TRBJ2-3; possible D gene TRBD2, 6 bases. Between the trimmed V and J ends, which lost 0 bases and 0 bases, there was a span of 13 bases. This CDR3 comprises 16 residues. Germline CDR1 is DFQATT and CDR2 is SNEGSKA (reference sequence). Written as DNA, the CDR3 is TGCAGTGCTAGAGATTGGAGGGCCCTAAGCACAGATACGCAGTATTTT. Translation gives CSARDWRALSTDTQYF.

This chain connects TRBV6-5 to TRBJ1-4; 7 bases are a match to TRBD1. With 4 bases clipped from V and 4 bases from J, the junction kept 9 bases outside the gene matches. The CDR3 runs to 16 residues. The germline V gene has CDR1 MNHEY and CDR2 SVGAGI. The CDR3 nucleotides are TGTGCCAGCAGTTCACGACAGGGTAACGTTAATGAAAAACTGTTTTTT. Translation gives CASSSRQGNVNEKLFF.

This clonotype was observed a few times. The J gene is TRBJ2-1, the V gene TRBV20-1, with D possibly TRBD2 on 6 matching bases. The V gene's germline CDR1 is DFQATT and CDR2 SNEGSKA (reference sequence). V lost 6 bases to trimming and J lost 1 base, with 16 bases between them. This CDR3 has 15 amino acids. The chain's CDR3 is CSATGETGSYNEQFF. The DNA for the CDR3 is TGCAGTGCCACGGGAGAAACGGGTTCCTACAATGAGCAGTTCTTC.

This sequence joins TRBV19 and TRBJ1-1; 7 nucleotides line up with TRBD1. Germline CDR1 and CDR2: LNHDA and SQIVND (reference sequence). The CDR3 contains 15 residues. Trimming removed 5 bases from V and 3 bases from J; junction bases left unmatched: 9. The DNA for the CDR3 is TGTGCCAGTAGTCCCCAGGGGGGAGGAGACACTGAAGCTTTCTTT. Translated, it gives CASSPQGGGDTEAFF.